The 11 T cell receptor beta chains in this list originate from one sample, sequenced in a study of blood T cells in healthy people across ages (dated by TCRdb to between 2015 and 2017). Library prep was done by 5' RACE. The reads were generated on an Illumina HiSeq 2500. A second PCR of about 7 to 12 cycles was performed with a sample-barcoded 5' primer and a J-beta primer mix. The raw public data were reprocessed by TCRdb itself: fastp quality trimming at Q25, MiXCR clonotype calling, in-frame beta chains only. All rows with the same CDR3 protein become a single entry with the most common DNA and genes. The sample table lists 1.5 million to 2 million distinct CDR3 sequences, roughly 27% of them with a count of one. About 7.7% of the sample is held by the ten biggest clonotypes. Material for sequencing was blood. Source of these receptors: a woman aged 25 to 39 in good health.

In its sample, this clonotype was seen many times. The gene calls are TRBV7-3 and TRBJ2-5, with 9 bases lining up with TRBD1. V lost 5 bases to trimming and J lost 5 bases; unmatched junction nucleotides: 6. The CDR3 has 14 amino acids. CDR1 is SGHTA, CDR2 FQGTGA, per germline. The CDR3 is CASSPTGGKETQYF. The CDR3 region has the DNA TGTGCCAGCAGCCCAACAGGGGGCAAGGAGACCCAGTACTTC.

Here the CDR3 DNA reads TGTGCCAGCAGTCACGAGGGCGGGGGGGTCTACAATGAGCAGTTCTTC. Its translation is CASSHEGGGVYNEQFF. The V and J genes are TRBV12-3 or TRBV12-4 and TRBJ2-1, with 9 bases matching TRBD2. The CDR3 loop spans 16 amino acids. J was trimmed by 3 bases and V by 5 bases; bases with no gene match: 8.

This clonotype turned up a few times. The V and J genes are TRBV20-1 and TRBJ2-7; no firm D call. Germline loops: CDR1 DFQATT, CDR2 SNEGSKA (reference sequence). The CDR3 is 14 amino acids. With 0 bases removed from V and 2 bases from J, the gap between germline ends came to 11 bases. This CDR3 reads CSARDPTWAYEQYF. In DNA, the CDR3 is TGCAGTGCTAGAGATCCTACCTGGGCCTACGAGCAGTACTTC.

This clonotype showed up many times. The J gene is TRBJ1-6, the V gene TRBV5-6; D uncertain. Trimming took off 5 bases at V and 7 bases at J, with 4 bases between the two ends. CDR1 SGHDT and CDR2 YYEEEE come from the germline V gene. The CDR3 is 11 residues long. The CDR3 is CASSKNSPLHF. For the CDR3, the DNA is TGTGCCAGCAGTAAAAATTCACCCCTCCACTTT.

The chain links TRBV20-1 to TRBJ2-2; 10 bases fit TRBD2. The trim removed 4 bases at V and 6 bases at J, leaving 8 bases unmatched. This CDR3 is 15 amino acids long. Germline CDR1 is DFQATT and CDR2 is SNEGSKA (reference sequence). CDR3 DNA sequence: TGCAGTGCTAAGTCAGCGGGAGGGAGCGCCGGGGAGCTGTTTTTT. This sequence encodes CSAKSAGGSAGELFF.

This chain joins TRBV28 and TRBJ2-3; D not certain. Germline CDR1 reads MDHEN; CDR2 reads SYDVKM. With 6 bases removed from V and 5 bases from J, the gap between germline ends came to 12 bases. The length of the CDR3 is 13 residues. Here the CDR3 reads CASRPSLGDTQYF. In DNA, the CDR3 is TGTGCCAGCAGACCCTCACTGGGAGATACGCAGTATTTT.

This clonotype was counted between two and nine times. This rearrangement joins TRBV18 to TRBJ2-7; D perhaps matches TRBD2 (5 bases). The J call may be incorrect, as the DNA end agrees better with TRBJ2-5. The CDR3 length is 14 residues. The germline V gene has CDR1 KGHSH and CDR2 LQKENI. The CDR3 DNA reads as TGTGCCAGCTCACCTGACCCGGGGCAAGAGACCCAGTACTTC. Protein product: CASSPDPGQETQYF.

This clonotype was detected a few times. The chain combines TRBV12-3 or TRBV12-4 with TRBJ2-7; D tentatively fits TRBD1 or TRBD2 (5 bases each). The CDR3 has 14 residues. V was pared by 7 bases and J by 6 bases, with 19 bases between. DNA for the CDR3: TGTGCCAGCATCTCCCTATTAGGGGCGGGCGAGCAGTACTTC. It translates to CASISLLGAGEQYF.

Concerning this clonotype: A read error may produce the germline difference seen at one junction end. This chain joins TRBV12-3 or TRBV12-4 and TRBJ1-2; 7 bases map to TRBD1. The CDR3 consists of 14 residues. CDR3 nucleotides: TGTGCCAACAGTTTTAGGGGGCACGACTATGGCTACACCTTC. Its protein product is CANSFRGHDYGYTF.

The V gene is TRBV6-5, the J gene TRBJ2-7; D unclear. CDR1 MNHEY and CDR2 SVGAGI come from the germline V gene. CDR3 length: 13 amino acids. The V gene lost 2 bases and the J gene lost 0 bases, with 5 bases spanning the gap. The CDR3 reads CASSYDVSYEQYF. DNA of the CDR3: TGTGCCAGCAGTTACGACGTCTCCTACGAGCAGTACTTC.

This clonotype showed up many times. V and J are TRBV12-3 or TRBV12-4 and TRBJ2-3; tentative D call: TRBD1 (6 bases). Trimming cost V 6 bases and J 3 bases, with 10 bases left between them. The CDR3 has 13 residues. The CDR3 protein is CASSSTGTDTQYF. The CDR3 region has the DNA TGTGCCAGCAGCTCCACAGGGACAGATACGCAGTATTTT.